This T cell receptor (beta chain) was recorded in a study of beta chain features in type 1 diabetes. Expressed TCRB transcripts were sequenced, since all the RNA that had been isolated was reverse transcribed. Profiling relied on immunoSEQ multiplex PCR, and the TCRdb table lists in-frame clones only, not all of them. The profile shows nearly 250,000 clones, more than 65% of them singletons. The source of this sequence is a man younger than 45 in good health. The sequenced sample was naive CD4+ T cells from blood.

The CDR3 region has the DNA TGTGCCAGCAGCTTAGAGAGTTCTGGGGCCAACGTCCTGACTTTC. Residues: CASSLESSGANVLTF. V and J are TRBV7-2 and TRBJ2-6; no clear D. Deletions cut 1 base from V and 1 base from J, with 5 bases between. CDR1 and CDR2 from the germline V gene are SGHTA and FQGNSA. This CDR3 is built from 15 residues.